The next 8 T cell receptor beta chains were all read from a single sample in a study of cytomegalovirus exposure and HLA in healthy donors. PCR used 60 Vbeta primers and 13 Jbeta primers. Produced via immunoSEQ multiplex PCR; TCRdb's table is partial and in-frame only. The data show around 150,000 clones, around 68% seen once. The specimen was PBMCs. All receptors derive from a middle-aged man in good health and CMV-seronegative.

The chain joins TRBV14 to TRBJ1-1; D is perhaps TRBD1 (6 bases). Between the trimmed V and J ends, which lost 2 bases and 4 bases, there was a span of 14 bases. Germline values: CDR1 SGHDN, CDR2 FVKESK. CDR3 length equals 15 residues. In nucleotides, the CDR3 is TGTGCCAGCAGCCAAACAGACAGGTGGGCCACTGAAGCTTTCTTT. Translating it yields CASSQTDRWATEAFF.

The chain combines TRBV18 with TRBJ2-7, with TRBD1 matching 9 bases. The V and J ends lost 3 bases and 2 bases, in that order; junction bases with no gene match: 11. CDR1 and CDR2 from the germline V gene are KGHSH and LQKENI. The length of the CDR3 is 17 residues. CDR3 sequence: CASSPGTGSYHPYEQYF. In nucleotides, the CDR3 is TGTGCCAGCTCACCCGGGACAGGGTCATACCATCCCTACGAGCAGTACTTC. Using reference TRBV18 and TRBJ2-7 for the parts outside the CDR3, the full variable domain is NAGVMQNPRHLVRRRGQEARLRCSPMKGHSHVYWYRQLPEEGLKFMVYLQKENIIDESGMPKERFSAEFPKEGPSILRIQQVVRGDSAAYFCASSPGTGSYHPYEQYFGPGTRLTVT.

This clone has just one count. The chain has TRBV7-6 and TRBJ2-5, with TRBD1 matching over 9 bases. This CDR3 is 14 amino acids long. V lost 1 base and J lost 9; bases outside the gene matches: 6. Germline lookup yields CDR1 SGHVS and CDR2 FNYEAQ. The CDR3 DNA reads as TGTGCCAGCAGCTTAGGGGGACAGGGTGTGGCCCAGTACTTC. This translates into CASSLGGQGVAQYF.

The chain carries TRBV9 and TRBJ1-6; 8 bases fit TRBD1. CDR1 and CDR2 from the germline V gene are SGDLS and YYNGEE. V trimming: 4 bases; J trimming: 10 bases; junction bases outside the gene matches: 7. This CDR3 contains 14 residues. In nucleotides, the CDR3 is TGTGCCAGCAGCCTAGAGGACAGGGCGTCACCCCTCCACTTT. Its protein product is CASSLEDRASPLHF.

The chain joins TRBV11-3 to TRBJ2-5; TRBD1 matches 7 bases. The CDR3 consists of 15 residues. Germline CDR1 and CDR2: SGHNT and YENEEA. Germline trimming cut 5 bases from V and 0 bases from J; bases unmatched to any gene: 6. The CDR3 spells CASSLGQRYQETQYF. The CDR3 coding sequence is TGTGCCAGCAGCCTGGGACAGCGCTACCAAGAGACCCAGTACTTC.

A single count supports this clone. V usage is TRBV7-9 and J usage is TRBJ2-5, with 8 bases aligning to TRBD1. Per the germline V gene, CDR1 is SEHNR and CDR2 is FQNEAQ (reference sequence). The V and J ends lost 9 bases and 3 bases, in that order; junction bases with no gene match: 9. The CDR3 runs 14 residues. Here the CDR3 DNA reads TGTGCCAGTTCCTTCAGGGGGCGAGAAGAGACCCAGTACTTC. Its translation: CASSFRGREETQYF.

V is TRBV9 and J is TRBJ2-3; 12 positions agree with TRBD2. The trim removed 3 bases at V and 5 bases at J, leaving 10 bases unmatched. The CDR3 runs 17 residues. Per germline, CDR1 SGDLS and CDR2 YYNGEE. DNA for the CDR3: TGTGCCAGCAGCGATCTTTCGACTAGCGGGGGATTAGATACGCAGTATTTT. It specifies CASSDLSTSGGLDTQYF. The variable domain in full, completed from reference TRBV9 and TRBJ2-3, reads DSGVTQTPKHLITATGQRVTLRCSPRSGDLSVYWYQQSLDQGLQFLIQYYNGEERAKGNILERFSAQQFPDLHSELNLSSLELGDSALYFCASSDLSTSGGLDTQYFGPGTRLTVL.

The chain recombines TRBV5-1 with TRBJ2-3; 7 nucleotides align to TRBD1. The CDR3 spans 16 residues. With V trimmed by 3 bases and J by 6 bases, 13 bases remained unmatched. Germline V gene data show CDR1 as SGHRS and CDR2 as YFSETQ. The CDR3 coding sequence is TGCGCCAGCAGCTGGTCGACAGGGCCCACAATGGATACGCAGTATTTT. Translated: CASSWSTGPTMDTQYF. The full variable domain, in which reference TRBV5-1 and TRBJ2-3 provide the parts outside the CDR3, is KAGVTQTPRYLIKTRGQQVTLSCSPISGHRSVSWYQQTPGQGLQFLFEYFSETQRNKGNFPGRFSGRQFSNSRSEMNVSTLELGDSALYLCASSWSTGPTMDTQYFGPGTRLTVL.